This TCR beta chain was obtained from a study of T cells in Graves' hyperthyroidism and ophthalmopathy. As for the study in general: Peripheral blood sampling occurred at initial diagnosis, before any treatment.

From RNA transcripts, TCR beta CDR3 regions were amplified. The study used the HTBI primer set for a first-round RT-PCR of the TCR CDR3. MiXCR, run by TCRdb on the multiplex PCR reads, gives a single entry per CDR3 protein. The sample includes about 410,000 distinct CDR3 sequences, under 15% seen only once; the top ten take less than 15%. Ophthalmopathy cases scored 3 or more on the Clinical Activity Score and 4 or more on NOSPECS grade, with duration below 3 months. Out of roughly 10 ml of fresh peripheral blood came the PBMCs. The table lists this clonotype with many counts. V dropped 8 bases and J dropped 2 bases, with 12 bases sitting between them. This CDR3 region has 13 residues. The V gene's germline CDR1 is MNHNS and CDR2 SASEGT.

This TCR was recovered from a man aged 18 to 29 with Graves' ophthalmopathy. Sequencing used blood. V usage is TRBV6-1 and J usage is TRBJ1-2; D possibly corresponds to TRBD1 (6 bases). Here the CDR3 DNA reads TGTGCCAGCGGGGAGACAGGAAACTATGGCTACACCTTC. Encoded protein: CASGETGNYGYTF.